Presented here are 32 T cell receptor beta chains from one specimen sequenced in a study of blood T cell repertoires in COVID-19. Sequenced by immunoSEQ multiplex PCR; TCRdb stores in-frame clones only, minus some. The sample lists around 250,000 clones; around 84% were seen once. Material for sequencing was peripheral blood. These receptors were collected from a woman in her 70s with active or convalescent COVID-19.

The chain links TRBV9 to TRBJ2-1; D not certain. The CDR3 has 14 residues. The V gene lost 0 bases and the J gene lost 4 bases, with 8 bases spanning the gap. CDR1 is SGDLS and CDR2 is YYNGEE in the germline V gene. CDR3 in DNA: TGTGCCAGCAGCGTAGGAGGCCGTTACAATGAGCAGTTCTTC. Translation: CASSVGGRYNEQFF.

The chain joins TRBV6-5 to TRBJ2-7; possible D gene TRBD1, 5 bases. There are 15 residues in the CDR3. Trimming left V 0 bases short and J 6 bases short, with 15 bases between. Germline V gives CDR1 MNHEY, CDR2 SVGAGI. The CDR3 DNA follows: TGTGCCAGCAGTTACTCTTTTCGTCAGGGCTTCGAGCAGTACTTC. Translation gives CASSYSFRQGFEQYF.

The CDR3 DNA sequence: TGTGCCAGCACCCTACAGGGGGCAACTGAAGCTTTCTTT. Translation gives CASTLQGATEAFF. The chain combines TRBV12-3 or TRBV12-4 with TRBJ1-1, with 9 bases that match TRBD1. The CDR3 consists of 13 residues. V lost 7 bases and J lost 5; bases outside the gene matches: 5.

V and J are TRBV14 and TRBJ2-1; D is perhaps TRBD2 (5 bases). The CDR3 runs 13 residues. Germline V CDR1 and CDR2: SGHDN, FVKESK. Trimming left V 1 base short and J 6 bases short, with 7 bases between. CDR3 in DNA: TGTGCCAGCAGCCAAGGAGCGGTCAATGAGCAGTTCTTC. Translated, it gives CASSQGAVNEQFF.

The chain couples TRBV18 to TRBJ1-3, with 8 bases identical to TRBD1. With 3 bases clipped from V and 0 bases from J, the junction kept 13 bases outside the gene matches. Per the germline V gene, CDR1 is KGHSH and CDR2 is LQKENI. The CDR3 length is 19 residues. CDR3 residues: CASSPIRQGPALSGNTIYF. CDR3 in DNA: TGTGCCAGCTCACCGATTCGACAGGGGCCCGCTCTCTCTGGAAACACCATATATTTT.

The CDR3 loop reads CASSAHPGVYSNQPQHF. The CDR3 nucleotides are TGTGCCAGCAGTGCCCACCCAGGGGTTTATAGCAATCAGCCCCAGCATTTT. The chain joins TRBV6-2 or TRBV6-3 to TRBJ1-5; possible D gene TRBD1, 6 bases. This CDR3 contains 17 residues. The V end was cut by 5 bases, the J end by 0 bases, with 17 bases between. Germline V gene data show CDR1 as MNHEY and CDR2 as SVGEGT.

The chain recombines TRBV9 with TRBJ1-2; maybe TRBD1 (5 bases). CDR3 length equals 15 residues. The germline CDR1 and CDR2 sequences are SGDLS and YYNGEE. V was cut by 3 bases and J by 1 base, with 13 bases left in between. The CDR3 nucleotides are TGTGCCAGCAGCGCAGGGCCGAATTTTAACTATGGCTACACCTTC. Translation gives CASSAGPNFNYGYTF.

This sequence joins TRBV7-2 and TRBJ1-1, with D maybe TRBD1 (5 bases). CDR1 is SGHTA and CDR2 is FQGNSA in the germline V gene. This CDR3 region has 13 residues. V lost 0 bases, J lost 11 bases, and 13 bases lay in between. The CDR3 DNA is TGTGCCAGCAGCTTAGCAGGGGAACTAATGGCTTTCTTT. Translating it yields CASSLAGELMAFF.

The genes are TRBV7-8 and TRBJ1-1, with unresolved D. This CDR3 comprises 16 residues. Germline V lookup: CDR1 SGHVS, CDR2 FQNEAQ. Trimming cost V 5 bases and J 1 base, with 17 bases left between them. The CDR3 DNA reads TGTGCCAGCAGCCGCATCGCGGCGCCCCAGAACACTGAAGCTTTCTTT. Encoded protein: CASSRIAAPQNTEAFF.

The chain employs TRBV11-2 and TRBJ2-7, with TRBD2 as a possible D gene (6 bases). Trimming left V 4 bases short and J 4 bases short, with 11 bases between. Looked up from germline, CDR1 is SGHAT and CDR2 is FQNNGV. The CDR3 consists of 13 residues. CDR3 residues: CASSSEGRYEQYF. As DNA, the CDR3 is TGTGCCAGCAGCTCGGAAGGGAGGTACGAGCAGTACTTC.

The V gene is TRBV4-3, the J gene TRBJ2-3; TRBD1 aligns across 8 bases. The CDR3 has 15 amino acids. The germline gives CDR1 LGHNA, CDR2 YSLEER. The V segment lost 1 base and the J segment 3 bases; nucleotides outside the gene matches: 3. The CDR3 sequence: CASSQVYRGTDTQYF. The CDR3 coding sequence is TGCGCCAGCAGCCAAGTCTACAGGGGGACAGATACGCAGTATTTT.

This chain links TRBV5-1 with TRBJ2-5; D might be TRBD2 (6 bases). In germline, CDR1 is SGHRS, CDR2 YFSETQ. CDR3 length: 16 amino acids. V gave up 0 bases and J gave up 4 bases, with 16 bases separating them. This chain's CDR3 is CASSLGRGAGVETQYF. In DNA, the CDR3 is TGCGCCAGCAGCTTGGGTCGCGGGGCCGGGGTAGAGACCCAGTACTTC.

The chain links TRBV18 to TRBJ1-2, with 7 bases identical to TRBD1. The germline gives CDR1 KGHSH, CDR2 LQKENI. The CDR3 loop spans 15 amino acids. V dropped 6 bases and J dropped 1; count of bases not matched to a gene: 8. CDR3 residues: CASSPPGTVNYGYTF. CDR3 sequence (DNA): TGTGCCAGCTCCCCTCCCGGGACAGTTAACTATGGCTACACCTTC.

The chain is built from TRBV6-6 and TRBJ1-6; D is ambiguous. The CDR3 is 17 amino acids. The ends were cut back, 5 bases at V and 8 bases at J, with 22 bases in the middle. The germline V gene encodes CDR1 MNHNY and CDR2 SVGAGI (reference sequence). The DNA for the CDR3 is TGTGCCAGCAGTCCAACTGAGGGTTTGGGTTTTGATTCACCCCTCCACTTT. Translating gives CASSPTEGLGFDSPLHF.

The rearrangement joins TRBV29-1 to TRBJ1-1; TRBD1 aligns across 12 bases. The CDR3 consists of 14 residues. V gave up 6 bases and J gave up 3 bases; unmatched junction bases: 5. Germline V gives CDR1 SQVTM, CDR2 ANQGSEA. CDR3 DNA: TGCAGCGTCGGGACAGGGGGCGTGGACACTGAAGCTTTCTTT. Its protein is CSVGTGGVDTEAFF.

V gene TRBV6-5 combines with J gene TRBJ1-6, with unresolved D. This CDR3 is built from 13 residues. V gave up 10 bases and J gave up 7 bases, with 14 bases separating them. Germline V lookup: CDR1 MNHEY, CDR2 SVGAGI. CDR3 sequence reads: CATQWGENSPLHF. The CDR3 region has the DNA TGTGCCACTCAATGGGGAGAAAATTCACCCCTCCACTTT.

The rearrangement links TRBV9 to TRBJ1-3; a weak D match, TRBD1 (5 bases). CDR3 size: 14 residues. The V gene's germline CDR1 is SGDLS and CDR2 YYNGEE. V lost 4 bases and J 1 base, leaving 9 bases between the germline ends. The CDR3, as DNA: TGTGCCAGCAGCTTCGACAGTTCTGGAAACACCATATATTTT. Protein: CASSFDSSGNTIYF. The variable domain in full, with the rest retrieved from reference TRBV9 and TRBJ1-3, is DSGVTQTPKHLITATGQRVTLRCSPRSGDLSVYWYQQSLDQGLQFLIQYYNGEERAKGNILERFSAQQFPDLHSELNLSSLELGDSALYFCASSFDSSGNTIYFGEGSWLTVV.

The chain uses TRBV19 and TRBJ1-6; 9 nucleotides match TRBD1. Unmatched junction bases numbered 6, after V lost 5 bases and J lost 7 bases. Germline V gene data show CDR1 as LNHDA and CDR2 as SQIVND (reference sequence). CDR3 length equals 15 residues. CDR3 DNA: TGTGCCAGTAGTGAGGGGACAGGGAAAAATTCACCCCTCCACTTT. It yields the protein CASSEGTGKNSPLHF.

This chain joins TRBV2 and TRBJ2-7, with D maybe TRBD1 (6 bases). With 7 bases removed from V and 1 base from J, the gap between germline ends came to 11 bases. The germline CDR1 and CDR2 sequences are SNHLY and FYNNEI. CDR3 length: 13 amino acids. CDR3 nucleotides: TGTGCCAGCACACAGGGTAGGTCCTACGAGCAGTACTTC. Protein product: CASTQGRSYEQYF.

The chain joins TRBV4-3 to TRBJ1-2; unclear D gene. The ends were cut back, 0 bases at V and 2 bases at J, with 16 bases in the middle. The germline V gene has CDR1 LGHNA and CDR2 YSLEER. The CDR3 runs to 17 residues. The CDR3 loop reads CASSQDGGGDRNYGYTF. The DNA for the CDR3 is TGCGCCAGCAGCCAAGATGGAGGCGGGGATCGGAACTATGGCTACACCTTC.

This clone was counted a single time. The genes are TRBV6-4 and TRBJ2-3; 8 bases match TRBD2. This CDR3 is 11 amino acids long. Germline trimming cut 10 bases from V and 5 bases from J; bases unmatched to any gene: 2. From germline, CDR1 is MRHNA and CDR2 SNTAGT. The CDR3 here is CATAGGDTQYF. The CDR3 region has the DNA TGTGCCACCGCGGGGGGAGATACGCAGTATTTT.

The J gene is TRBJ2-4, the V gene TRBV14, with D perhaps TRBD1 (5 bases). From germline, CDR1 is SGHDN and CDR2 FVKESK. Trimming pared 5 bases from V and 9 bases from J, leaving 14 bases between. This CDR3 has 13 residues. The CDR3 protein is CASSWTTETIQYF. In nucleotides, the CDR3 is TGTGCCAGCAGCTGGACGACAGAAACCATTCAGTACTTC.

This chain uses TRBV6-5 with TRBJ1-6; 8 nucleotides align to TRBD1. The germline V gene encodes CDR1 MNHEY and CDR2 SVGAGI. The length of the CDR3 is 13 residues. Losses at the gene ends were 6 bases for V and 14 bases for J; bases not matched to a gene: 9. CDR3 DNA sequence: TGTGCCAGCAGCGTGGGACAGGCCAGGTCCCTCCACTTT. Protein product: CASSVGQARSLHF.

The chain combines TRBV10-2 with TRBJ2-7; D is uncertain. This CDR3 comprises 12 residues. Germline V CDR1 and CDR2: WSHSY, SAAADI. Trimming removed 0 bases at V and 5 bases at J, with 5 bases between. CDR3 bases: TGCGCCAGCAGTGAGTCCGCGGACGAGCAGTACTTC. This gives the protein CASSESADEQYF.

The chain uses TRBV27 and TRBJ1-5; D gene uncertain. Germline V CDR1 and CDR2: MNHEY, SMNVEV (reference sequence). The V end lost 2 bases, the J end lost 7 bases, and 9 bases lay between the germline ends. This CDR3 is built from 13 residues. The CDR3 is CASSLTYRQPQHF. CDR3 coding DNA: TGTGCCAGCAGTTTAACTTATCGGCAGCCCCAGCATTTT.

In its sample, this clone was seen once. V usage is TRBV2 and J usage is TRBJ2-2, with D possibly TRBD1 on 5 matching bases. CDR1 and CDR2 (germline): SNHLY, FYNNEI. The CDR3 loop spans 12 amino acids. V lost 6 bases, J lost 4 bases, and 6 bases lay in between. CDR3 in amino acids: CASRGPTGELFF. In DNA, the CDR3 is TGTGCCAGCAGGGGGCCCACCGGGGAGCTGTTTTTT.

V is TRBV6-2 or TRBV6-3 and J is TRBJ2-7; D perhaps matches TRBD1 (6 bases). Germline V gene data show CDR1 as MNHEY and CDR2 as SVGEGT. Trimming removed 5 bases from V and 1 base from J, with 12 bases in between. CDR3 length equals 14 residues. This CDR3 is CASSNIQGSYEQYF. Here the CDR3 DNA reads TGTGCCAGCAGTAACATACAGGGTTCCTACGAGCAGTACTTC.

This clone showed up just a few times. J is TRBJ1-1 and V is TRBV19; D is unresolved. V shed 7 bases and J shed 5 bases, with 14 bases lying between them. This CDR3 spans 13 amino acids. Germline loops: CDR1 LNHDA, CDR2 SQIVND (reference sequence). As DNA, the CDR3 is TGTGCCAGTAACCCGGGAATGCCTACTGAAGCTTTCTTT. It encodes CASNPGMPTEAFF. The full variable domain, in which reference TRBV19 and TRBJ1-1 provide the parts outside the CDR3, is DGGITQSPKYLFRKEGQNVTLSCEQNLNHDAMYWYRQDPGQGLRLIYYSQIVNDFQKGDIAEGYSVSREKKESFPLTVTSAQKNPTAFYLCASNPGMPTEAFFGQGTRLTVV.

The rearrangement joins TRBV7-9 to TRBJ2-3; the D is unclear. CDR1 SEHNR and CDR2 FQNEAQ come from the germline V gene (reference sequence). The CDR3 runs to 13 residues. Trimming removed 8 bases from V and 2 bases from J, with 11 bases in between. The CDR3 region has the DNA TGTGCCAGCGGCACGCCTCACACAGATACGCAGTATTTT. Its translation is CASGTPHTDTQYF.

The gene calls are TRBV4-3 and TRBJ2-7; D not resolved. V lost 1 base, J lost 3 bases, and 13 bases lay in between. The CDR3 runs to 15 residues. The germline CDR1 and CDR2 sequences are LGHNA and YSLEER. CDR3 in amino acids: CASSQALEEYYEQYF. In nucleotides, the CDR3 is TGCGCCAGCAGCCAAGCCCTAGAAGAGTACTACGAGCAGTACTTC.

The V call is TRBV19, the J call TRBJ1-4, with D possibly TRBD1 on 5 matching bases. V lost 2 bases, J lost 3 bases, and 7 bases lay in between. The CDR3 has 14 residues. CDR1 is LNHDA, CDR2 SQIVND, per germline (reference sequence). As DNA, the CDR3 is TGTGCCAGTAGTATATTGGGGCCTAATGAAAAACTGTTTTTT. Translated, it gives CASSILGPNEKLFF.

The V gene is TRBV28, the J gene TRBJ1-2, with D perhaps TRBD1 (5 bases). Trimming took off 7 bases at V and 5 bases at J, with 11 bases between the two ends. The CDR3 loop spans 12 amino acids. The germline gives CDR1 MDHEN, CDR2 SYDVKM. Here the CDR3 DNA reads TGTGCCAGCAACACAGGAGTTTATGGCTACACCTTC. It encodes CASNTGVYGYTF.